The present T cell receptor (beta chain) was sequenced within a study of cytomegalovirus exposure and HLA in healthy donors. Remarks on this clone: Antigen unknown.

The CDR3 sequence is 15 residues long. V lost 7 bases to trimming and J lost 0 bases, with 13 bases between them. Germline V gene data show CDR1 as MNHNS and CDR2 as SASEGT. Study results and caveats: Most TCRs appeared rarely, but some public TCRs recurred in many donors. The study recorded 150 to 200 TCR beta chains that were cytomegalovirus-associated. The tendency of first-cohort TCR clusters to co-occur in the 130 or so validation repertoires was identified by a subsequent analysis. In vitro work confirmed that a few CMV-associated chains recognize CMV antigens.

Repertoires were generated with immunoSEQ multiplex PCR, while TCRdb's copy carries only in-frame clones and drops some. This sample carries roughly 120,000 clones, 80% to 90% of them seen once, and the ten largest clones take about 4.2%. The specimen was PBMCs. The source of this sequence is a man younger than 30 in good health and CMV-seropositive. The chain is built from TRBV6-1 and TRBJ1-5; no clear D. The CDR3 DNA is TGTGCCAGCATCGAAAAGGACTATAGCAATCAGCCCCAGCATTTT. It encodes CASIEKDYSNQPQHF.